The 25 T cell receptor beta chains given below trace back to one sample, sequenced in a study of cytomegalovirus exposure and HLA in healthy donors (dated by TCRdb to 2016 to 2017). Library preparation was by the immunoSEQ multiplex PCR assay. The multiplex PCR relied on a mix of 60 forward primers for TCR Vbeta segments and 13 reverse primers for TCR Jbeta segments. What TCRdb holds here is the immuneACCESS table cut down to in-frame rearrangements. Part of the clones is not present; checked against another copy, under half of the missing clones reflect an unresolved V gene, and the others are unexplained. The sample's clone listing holds roughly 72,000 clones. Less than 5% of the sample comes from the top ten. The specimen sequenced was PBMCs. The origin of the receptors is a young man in good health and CMV-seropositive.

The chain joins TRBV5-8 to TRBJ1-5, with 7 bases matching TRBD1. This CDR3 spans 15 amino acids. Germline-derived CDR1 and CDR2 are SGHTS and YDEGEE. Losses at the gene ends were 0 bases for V and 6 bases for J; bases not matched to a gene: 6. In nucleotides, the CDR3 is TGTGCCAGCAGCTTGGACAGGGGTTTTACTCAGCCCCAGCATTTT. Translated: CASSLDRGFTQPQHF.

V gene TRBV11-2 combines with J gene TRBJ2-2; 13 positions match TRBD2. This CDR3 contains 16 residues. Germline V gene sequence: CDR1 SGHAT, CDR2 FQNNGV. J was trimmed by 6 bases and V by 3 bases; bases with no gene match: 4. The CDR3 bases are TGTGCCAGCAGCTTCATACTAGCGGGAGGGCCCGGGGAGCTGTTTTTT. This gives the protein CASSFILAGGPGELFF.

The rearrangement joins TRBV5-1 to TRBJ2-5, with 10 bases that match TRBD1. Germline V gene lookup returns CDR1 SGHRS and CDR2 YFSETQ. The CDR3 has 17 amino acids. The junction had 10 bases not matched to a gene; V was cut back by 4 bases and J by 1 base. CDR3 region: CASSPKNGQGVQETQYF. In DNA form, the CDR3 reads TGCGCCAGCAGCCCAAAAAACGGACAGGGGGTCCAAGAGACCCAGTACTTC.

The J gene is TRBJ2-7, the V gene TRBV28; D might be TRBD2 (5 bases). The CDR3 runs 14 residues. The V and J ends lost 2 bases and 4 bases respectively, with 12 bases between them. Germline V gene sequence: CDR1 MDHEN, CDR2 SYDVKM. DNA for the CDR3: TGTGCCAGCAGTTTAGGAGGTGAACTTTACGAGCAGTACTTC. It is translated as CASSLGGELYEQYF. The full variable domain, in which reference TRBV28 and TRBJ2-7 provide the parts outside the CDR3, is DVKVTQSSRYLVKRTGEKVFLECVQDMDHENMFWYRQDPGLGLRLIYFSYDVKMKEKGDIPEGYSVSREKKERFSLILESASTNQTSMYLCASSLGGELYEQYFGPGTRLTVT.

The V gene is TRBV6-1, the J gene TRBJ1-5; D remains unclear. The CDR3 contains 16 residues. The V end lost 3 bases, the J end lost 1 base, and 13 bases lay between the germline ends. Germline CDR1 MNHNS, CDR2 SASEGT. The CDR3 DNA reads TGTGCCAGCAGTGACTTCACGGGGAGCAGCAATCAGCCCCAGCATTTT. It translates to CASSDFTGSSNQPQHF.

The chain links TRBV5-1 to TRBJ1-4, with D maybe TRBD1 (5 bases). The CDR3 contains 13 residues. The germline V gene has CDR1 SGHRS and CDR2 YFSETQ. V lost 7 bases and J lost 6, with 13 bases in between. This chain's CDR3 is CASRRVGDEKLFF. CDR3 bases: TGCGCCAGCCGCAGGGTAGGAGATGAAAAACTGTTTTTT.

The chain is built from TRBV5-1 and TRBJ2-7, with 9 bases fitting TRBD1. The germline gives CDR1 SGHRS, CDR2 YFSETQ. The CDR3 runs 17 residues. J was trimmed by 0 bases and V by 5 bases; bases with no gene match: 12. CDR3 residues: CASSFNPGTGSSYEQYF. As DNA, the CDR3 is TGCGCCAGCAGTTTCAACCCCGGGACAGGGAGCTCCTACGAGCAGTACTTC.

The J gene is TRBJ1-2, the V gene TRBV30, with D unresolved. V gave up 2 bases and J gave up 4 bases, with 11 bases separating them. CDR1 and CDR2 (germline): GTSNPN, SVGIG (reference sequence). The CDR3 loop spans 13 amino acids. In DNA, the CDR3 is TGTGCCTGGAGTCCGGGTCTTGTCTATGGCTACACCTTC. The encoded protein is CAWSPGLVYGYTF.

The gene calls are TRBV6-1 and TRBJ2-7; D might be TRBD1 (5 bases). This CDR3 has 14 residues. The ends were cut back, 8 bases at V and 0 bases at J, with 14 bases in the middle. Germline CDR1 reads MNHNS; CDR2 reads SASEGT. CDR3 region: CASRFQTDSYEQYF. CDR3 sequence (DNA): TGTGCCAGCCGTTTCCAGACAGACTCCTACGAGCAGTACTTC.

The V gene is TRBV4-1, the J gene TRBJ2-5; 10 bases are shared with TRBD1. The J call may be faulty, since TRBJ2-7 better matches the DNA end. The CDR3 has 13 residues. Germline V gives CDR1 MGHRA, CDR2 YSYEKL. This CDR3 is CASMGQGSHEQYF. In nucleotides, the CDR3 is TGCGCCAGCATGGGACAGGGGAGTCACGAGCAGTACTTC.

The chain has TRBV5-1 and TRBJ2-5; TRBD2 agrees at 8 bases. The CDR3 loop spans 17 amino acids. The ends lost 0 bases at V and 3 bases at J; junction bases unmatched: 10. CDR1 is SGHRS, CDR2 YFSETQ, per germline. The CDR3 loop reads CASSLGLAGGVEETQYF. CDR3 DNA: TGCGCCAGCAGCTTGGGATTGGCGGGGGGAGTTGAAGAGACCCAGTACTTC. The complete variable domain, with remaining parts taken from reference TRBV5-1 and TRBJ2-5, reads KAGVTQTPRYLIKTRGQQVTLSCSPISGHRSVSWYQQTPGQGLQFLFEYFSETQRNKGNFPGRFSGRQFSNSRSEMNVSTLELGDSALYLCASSLGLAGGVEETQYFGPGTRLLVL.

The chain has TRBV19 and TRBJ1-2; 7 bases match TRBD1. Trimming cost V 7 bases and J 4 bases; bases outside gene matches: 6. The CDR3 runs to 13 residues. Germline CDR1 and CDR2: LNHDA and SQIVND (reference sequence). The CDR3 reads CASTLQGLYGYTF. The CDR3 DNA sequence: TGTGCCAGTACTCTACAGGGGCTCTATGGCTACACCTTC. Drawing the rest from reference TRBV19 and TRBJ1-2, the complete variable domain is DGGITQSPKYLFRKEGQNVTLSCEQNLNHDAMYWYRQDPGQGLRLIYYSQIVNDFQKGDIAEGYSVSREKKESFPLTVTSAQKNPTAFYLCASTLQGLYGYTFGSGTRLTVV.

The genes are TRBV7-2 and TRBJ1-1; D ambiguous. This CDR3 is built from 15 residues. The germline V gene encodes CDR1 SGHTA and CDR2 FQGNSA. Trimming cost V 0 bases and J 0 bases, with 8 bases left between them. This chain's CDR3 is CASSLAAVMNTEAFF. CDR3 DNA: TGTGCCAGCAGCTTAGCGGCGGTCATGAACACTGAAGCTTTCTTT.

The chain combines TRBV9 with TRBJ2-4; the D is unclear. The germline gives CDR1 SGDLS, CDR2 YYNGEE. V lost 5 bases, J lost 7 bases, and 10 bases lay in between. This CDR3 has 12 amino acids. This CDR3 is CASRSEENIQYF. Written as DNA, the CDR3 is TGTGCCAGCAGGAGCGAGGAGAACATTCAGTACTTC.

The chain combines TRBV5-6 with TRBJ2-1; 9 bases match TRBD2. V shed 4 bases, J shed 6 bases, and the junction held 11 bases outside the gene matches. CDR3 size: 16 residues. Per the germline V gene, CDR1 is SGHDT and CDR2 is YYEEEE. The CDR3 loop reads CASSPRGTSFSNEQFF. The CDR3 DNA sequence: TGTGCCAGCAGCCCCCGGGGGACTAGCTTCTCCAATGAGCAGTTCTTC.

This sequence joins TRBV4-2 and TRBJ2-1; 8 bases map to TRBD2. The CDR3 runs to 17 residues. Germline lookup yields CDR1 LGHNA and CDR2 YNFKEQ. Trimming at V came to 0 bases and at J to 5 bases, leaving 9 bases not matched to a gene. In nucleotides, the CDR3 is TGTGCCAGCAGCCAAGAGTTAGCGGGGATATCCGACAATGAGCAGTTCTTC. It codes for CASSQELAGISDNEQFF.

V and J are TRBV18 and TRBJ2-5; TRBD1 aligns across 9 bases. Germline V gene data show CDR1 as KGHSH and CDR2 as LQKENI. V was clipped by 1 base and J by 2 bases; unmatched bases: 8. This CDR3 is built from 17 residues. DNA of the CDR3: TGTGCCAGCTCACCACTGCTGACAGGGGGGATACAAGAGACCCAGTACTTC. Amino acids: CASSPLLTGGIQETQYF.

The rearrangement joins TRBV19 to TRBJ1-1, with D perhaps matching TRBD1 (5 bases). V gave up 1 base and J gave up 1 base, with 10 bases separating them. Germline CDR1 LNHDA, CDR2 SQIVND (reference sequence). The CDR3 is 15 residues long. CDR3: CASSIGSRANTEAFF. The CDR3 DNA reads as TGTGCCAGTAGTATAGGGTCCAGGGCGAACACTGAAGCTTTCTTT.

The chain joins TRBV11-3 to TRBJ2-2, with D possibly matching TRBD2 (6 bases). This CDR3 region has 17 residues. Germline CDR1 and CDR2: SGHNT and YENEEA. The V gene lost 8 bases and the J gene lost 3 bases, with 22 bases spanning the gap. The CDR3 nucleotides are TGTGCCAGCTTTCCTCCGAAGTGGAGGGCTCACACCGGGGAGCTGTTTTTT. It encodes CASFPPKWRAHTGELFF.

The chain has TRBV6-6 and TRBJ2-3; D not certain. The CDR3 has 12 amino acids. With 2 bases removed from V and 5 bases from J, the gap between germline ends came to 5 bases. Germline V gene data show CDR1 as MNHNY and CDR2 as SVGAGI (reference sequence). The CDR3 DNA reads as TGTGCCAGCAGTTACCCCCTAGATACGCAGTATTTT. It translates to CASSYPLDTQYF.

The chain employs TRBV11-2 and TRBJ1-3; D perhaps matches TRBD1 (6 bases). Germline CDR1 reads SGHAT; CDR2 reads FQNNGV. This CDR3 contains 15 residues. V was clipped by 5 bases and J by 4 bases, with 15 bases between them. The CDR3 DNA follows: TGTGCCAGCAGCCCAGGGGCTGGATCAGGAAACACCATATATTTT. Translation: CASSPGAGSGNTIYF.

V gene TRBV5-1 combines with J gene TRBJ2-3; a weak D match, TRBD1 (7 bases). CDR3 size: 15 residues. Germline CDR1 reads SGHRS; CDR2 reads YFSETQ. Trimming took 0 bases from V and 3 from J, leaving 11 bases between them. DNA for the CDR3: TGCGCCAGCAGCTTGGAGGCAGGGGGGACAGATACGCAGTATTTT. Encoded protein: CASSLEAGGTDTQYF.

The CDR3 region has the DNA TGTGCCAGCAGTCCTGATTCGGAGAATTCACCCCTCCACTTT. Its translation: CASSPDSENSPLHF. This chain uses TRBV6-4 with TRBJ1-6; D call uncertain. CDR3 size: 14 residues. Trimming cost V 5 bases and J 7 bases, with 12 bases left between them. Germline assignment: CDR1 MRHNA and CDR2 SNTAGT.

V usage is TRBV10-3 and J usage is TRBJ2-2, with TRBD1 as a possible D gene (6 bases). The ends were cut back, 2 bases at V and 2 bases at J, with 9 bases in the middle. CDR3 length: 15 residues. Germline V gives CDR1 ENHRY, CDR2 SYGVKD. Here the CDR3 DNA reads TGTGCCATCAGTGAGGAGGGGGTTAACACCGGGGAGCTGTTTTTT. It encodes CAISEEGVNTGELFF.

This sequence joins TRBV5-1 and TRBJ1-5, with D possibly TRBD1 on 6 matching bases. The CDR3 contains 16 residues. V was shortened by 0 bases and J by 3 bases, with 13 bases between the two germline ends. CDR1 and CDR2 (germline): SGHRS, YFSETQ. CDR3 protein: CASSLDGQGYNQPQHF. In DNA, the CDR3 is TGCGCCAGCAGCTTGGACGGGCAGGGGTACAATCAGCCCCAGCATTTT. The entire variable domain, with the rest obtained from reference TRBV5-1 and TRBJ1-5, is as follows: KAGVTQTPRYLIKTRGQQVTLSCSPISGHRSVSWYQQTPGQGLQFLFEYFSETQRNKGNFPGRFSGRQFSNSRSEMNVSTLELGDSALYLCASSLDGQGYNQPQHFGDGTRLSIL.